Below are 14 T cell receptor beta chains sequenced from a single sample in a study of blood T cells in healthy people across ages. Using a J-beta primer mix together with a sample-barcoded 5' primer, a second PCR was run for roughly 7 to 12 cycles. TCRdb itself ran the 5' RACE reads through MiXCR, one entry per CDR3 protein. Found here are 540,000 or so distinct CDR3 sequences, around 48% of them singletons; the top ten hold just under 25%. Sequencing was performed on blood. Receptors originate from a man older than 75 in good health.

The V and J genes are TRBV9 and TRBJ2-1; TRBD1 is a possible D gene (5 bases). CDR1 and CDR2 (germline): SGDLS, YYNGEE. Trimming removed 0 bases from V and 6 bases from J, with 7 bases in between. The CDR3 covers 13 residues. The CDR3: CASSVGTSNEQFF. As DNA, the CDR3 is TGTGCCAGCAGCGTAGGGACAAGCAATGAGCAGTTCTTC.

The chain couples TRBV6-1 to TRBJ1-5; D not certain. The V and J ends lost 1 base and 4 bases respectively, with 8 bases between them. This CDR3 has 14 residues. Germline CDR1 reads MNHNS; CDR2 reads SASEGT. The CDR3 here is CASSEGQNNQPQHF. Here the CDR3 DNA reads TGTGCCAGCAGTGAAGGGCAGAATAATCAGCCCCAGCATTTT.

This clonotype has at least ten counts. V gene TRBV29-1 combines with J gene TRBJ2-3; possible D gene TRBD1, 6 bases. V was trimmed by 7 bases and J by 0 bases, leaving 11 bases between them. From germline, CDR1 is SQVTM and CDR2 ANQGSEA. The CDR3 is made up of 13 amino acids. The CDR3 loop is CSAGQRSTDTQYF. The CDR3 DNA follows: TGCAGCGCAGGACAGCGAAGCACAGATACGCAGTATTTT.

This clonotype was picked up a small number of times. The chain joins TRBV5-1 to TRBJ1-2, with D unresolved. Germline CDR1 and CDR2: SGHRS and YFSETQ. The CDR3 has 14 residues. V was trimmed by 0 bases and J by 6 bases, leaving 12 bases between them. The CDR3 loop is CASSLANPSDGYTF. In DNA, the CDR3 is TGCGCCAGCAGCTTGGCCAATCCAAGCGATGGCTACACCTTC.

This rearrangement joins TRBV5-1 to TRBJ1-1; D gene uncertain. V was cut by 7 bases and J by 8 bases, with 21 bases left in between. This CDR3 region has 14 residues. The germline CDR1 and CDR2 sequences are SGHRS and YFSETQ. The CDR3 region has the DNA TGCGCCAGCTCTTCCCGTGGCGCCCTGGGGGAAGCTTTCTTT. This encodes CASSSRGALGEAFF. The full variable domain, in which reference TRBV5-1 and TRBJ1-1 provide the parts outside the CDR3, is KAGVTQTPRYLIKTRGQQVTLSCSPISGHRSVSWYQQTPGQGLQFLFEYFSETQRNKGNFPGRFSGRQFSNSRSEMNVSTLELGDSALYLCASSSRGALGEAFFGQGTRLTVV.

This sequence joins TRBV21-1 and TRBJ2-7; the DNA was not used to check the table's D call, TRBD2. TRBV21-1 is a pseudogene. CDR3 length: 16 amino acids. The CDR3 DNA sequence: TGTGCCCGCAGCAAAACAATCCGGACTAGCGGCTACGAGCAGTACTTC. Residues: CARSKTIRTSGYEQYF.

The genes are TRBV21-1 and TRBJ2-7. TRBV21-1 is given as a pseudogene. This CDR3 region has 14 residues. DNA for the CDR3: TGTGCCAGCAGCAGAGGCGCCGCGAACTACGAGCAGTACTTC. Amino acid sequence: CASSRGAANYEQYF.

Comment on this clonotype: Mismatch with germline at one junction end may stem from a read error. The chain links TRBV18 to TRBJ1-6, with TRBD1 matching over 7 bases. The CDR3 totals 15 residues. The V gene's germline CDR1 is KGHSH and CDR2 LQKENI. The CDR3 here is CASSSGTANNSPPHF. The CDR3, as DNA: TGTGCCAGCTCATCCGGGACAGCTAATAATTCACCCCCCCACTTT.

This chain joins TRBV4-2 and TRBJ2-3; 13 bases are shared with TRBD2. The germline CDR1 and CDR2 sequences are LGHNA and YNFKEQ. The CDR3 length is 18 residues. V gave up 3 bases and J gave up 0 bases; unmatched junction bases: 6. The CDR3 nucleotides read TGTGCCAGCAGCCATTGGGGGACTAGCGGGATTAGCACAGATACGCAGTATTTT. Translation gives CASSHWGTSGISTDTQYF.

This rearrangement joins TRBV7-9 to TRBJ1-4; D possibly corresponds to TRBD1 (6 bases). The CDR3 length is 15 residues. The V and J ends lost 0 bases and 5 bases respectively, with 10 bases between them. Germline V gene lookup returns CDR1 SEHNR and CDR2 FQNEAQ (reference sequence). This CDR3 is CASSLAGGDNEKLFF. CDR3 bases: TGTGCCAGCAGCTTAGCAGGGGGAGACAATGAAAAACTGTTTTTT. Together with reference TRBV7-9 and TRBJ1-4, the CDR3 gives the full variable domain: DTGVSQNPRHKITKRGQNVTFRCDPISEHNRLYWYRQTLGQGPEFLTYFQNEAQLEKSRLLSDRFSAERPKGSFSTLEIQRTEQGDSAMYLCASSLAGGDNEKLFFGSGTQLSVL.

The rearrangement joins TRBV5-1 to TRBJ2-1; 10 bases are a match to TRBD2. The germline V gene has CDR1 SGHRS and CDR2 YFSETQ. The CDR3 consists of 15 residues. V dropped 4 bases and J dropped 10; count of bases not matched to a gene: 11. CDR3 nucleotide sequence: TGCGCCAGCAGCGCATCCGGGACTAGCGTGCGCGAGCAGTTCTTC. Protein product: CASSASGTSVREQFF.

The chain is built from TRBV11-2 and TRBJ2-7, with D possibly being TRBD1 or TRBD2 (6 bases each). This CDR3 comprises 11 residues. CDR1 SGHAT and CDR2 FQNNGV come from the germline V gene. V was pared by 4 bases and J by 10 bases, with 11 bases between. In DNA, the CDR3 is TGTGCCAGCAGCTATAGGGGGGCCCAGTACTTC. It encodes CASSYRGAQYF.

The chain employs TRBV7-3 and TRBJ2-1; D perhaps matches TRBD2 (6 bases). Germline V gene sequence: CDR1 SGHTA, CDR2 FQGTGA. This CDR3 is 12 amino acids long. Trimming removed 5 bases from V and 10 bases from J, with 12 bases in between. The CDR3 is CASSQTSTEQFF. CDR3 DNA sequence: TGTGCCAGCAGCCAGACTAGTACGGAGCAGTTCTTC.

This clonotype was found a few times. The chain couples TRBV12-3 or TRBV12-4 to TRBJ1-6; TRBD1 aligns across 7 bases. The CDR3 length is 14 residues. V dropped 2 bases and J dropped 10; count of bases not matched to a gene: 5. CDR3 nucleotides: TGTGCCAGCAGTTTAAACAGGGGCGGCTCACCCCTCCACTTT. This translates into CASSLNRGGSPLHF.